This T cell receptor beta chain is from a study of OX40 agonist ivuxolimab in advanced cancers. Study-wide context: The study treated patients with ivuxolimab, an agonistic anti-OX40 (CD134) antibody. In this trial design, patients received ivuxolimab intravenously at 0.01 to 10 mg/kg every 2 weeks.

Clones were sequenced by immunoSEQ multiplex PCR, and TCRdb holds only the in-frame ones, with some missing. This sample yields tens of thousands of clones, of which more than 70% are seen a single time; about 7.5% belongs to the top ten. The TCR sequence derives from an adult with an advanced solid tumor such as melanoma, head and neck, liver or kidney cancer. The sequences come from CD4+ or CD8+ T cells sorted from blood, collected in a trial of the OX40 agonist ivuxolimab.

The CDR3 sequence: CASSRTGLAIDEQFF. The CDR3 coding sequence is TGTGCCAGCAGCAGAACGGGACTAGCGATCGATGAGCAGTTCTTC. J is TRBJ2-1 and V is TRBV5-6, with 10 nucleotides matching TRBD2. The CDR3 runs 15 residues. Germline assignment: CDR1 SGHDT and CDR2 YYEEEE. V lost 4 bases and J lost 8; bases outside the gene matches: 9.